The 17 T cell receptor beta chains below all came from one sample that was sequenced in a study of post-analysis software for immune sequencing data. Presence of unique molecular identifiers characterized the TCR beta cDNA libraries. TCRdb re-derived calls from the PCR reads in MiXCR, one entry per CDR3 protein. Among 250,000 to 300,000 distinct CDR3 sequences listed, around 34% were seen once. Their recognized antigens are unknown. Study-level findings and limits: Patients had higher frequencies than controls of about five TRBV segments, including TRBV5-6, TRBV5-1 and TRBV20-1.

Material for sequencing was blood. These receptors all come from a girl aged 5 to 17 with multiple sclerosis.

The chain joins TRBV7-9 to TRBJ2-2; D perhaps matches TRBD1 (6 bases). In germline, CDR1 is SEHNR, CDR2 FQNEAQ (reference sequence). The V end lost 5 bases, the J end lost 4 bases, and 14 bases lay between the germline ends. The CDR3 consists of 15 residues. The CDR3 sequence is CASSLTGIATGELFF. The CDR3 region has the DNA TGTGCCAGCAGCCTAACAGGGATTGCCACCGGGGAGCTGTTTTTT.

The J gene is TRBJ1-6, the V gene TRBV27, with D perhaps matching TRBD1 (5 bases). V lost 5 bases to trimming and J lost 9 bases, with 14 bases between them. The CDR3 has 14 residues. Germline values: CDR1 MNHEY, CDR2 SMNVEV (reference sequence). The CDR3 reads CASSGRGGGSPLHF. Here the CDR3 DNA reads TGTGCCAGCAGTGGCCGGGGGGGAGGTTCACCCCTCCACTTT.

This clonotype was observed a few times. CDR3 coding DNA: TGCAGCCTTTCTGACGTGAACACCGGGGAGCTGTTTTTT. This sequence encodes CSLSDVNTGELFF. The J gene is TRBJ2-2, the V gene TRBV29-1; no reliable D call. CDR1 is SQVTM and CDR2 is ANQGSEA in the germline V gene. This CDR3 spans 13 amino acids. Trimming pared 8 bases from V and 1 base from J, leaving 11 bases between.

This clonotype was seen ten or more times. This chain links TRBV20-1 with TRBJ2-5; D is perhaps TRBD2 (6 bases). The ends were cut back, 6 bases at V and 7 bases at J, with 27 bases in the middle. The CDR3 runs to 16 residues. Germline CDR1 is DFQATT and CDR2 is SNEGSKA (reference sequence). CDR3 in DNA: TGCAGTGCCCTCTTGGGCGCGGGGCGCGGTACCGGGACCCAGTACTTC. As protein: CSALLGAGRGTGTQYF.

J is TRBJ2-1 and V is TRBV20-1, with TRBD2 identical over 12 bases. The CDR3 contains 17 residues. Per the germline V gene, CDR1 is DFQATT and CDR2 is SNEGSKA (reference sequence). J was trimmed by 0 bases and V by 1 base; bases with no gene match: 4. The DNA for the CDR3 is TGCAGTGCTAGAGGACTAGCGGGGGAGAGCTCCTACAATGAGCAGTTCTTC. Its protein product is CSARGLAGESSYNEQFF.

The chain carries TRBV7-3 and TRBJ2-1, with 10 bases matching TRBD2. Germline values: CDR1 SGHTA, CDR2 FQGTGA. This CDR3 spans 16 amino acids. Trimming cost V 5 bases and J 9 bases; bases outside gene matches: 13. The CDR3 sequence: CASSALAGEGSGEQFF. The CDR3, as DNA: TGTGCCAGCAGCGCGCTAGCGGGAGAGGGCTCGGGTGAGCAGTTCTTC.

The CDR3 here is CSAGDAGPRGDTQYF. The DNA for the CDR3 is TGCAGTGCTGGGGACGCCGGGCCCAGAGGGGATACGCAGTATTTT. The chain has TRBV20-1 and TRBJ2-3, with D perhaps being TRBD1 or TRBD2 (5 bases each). Trimming took 5 bases from V and 6 from J, leaving 21 bases between them. Germline lookup yields CDR1 DFQATT and CDR2 SNEGSKA (reference sequence). The CDR3 contains 15 residues.

The chain carries TRBV5-1 and TRBJ2-5; 8 bases are a match to TRBD2. Germline CDR1 SGHRS, CDR2 YFSETQ. The V segment lost 4 bases and the J segment 2 bases; nucleotides outside the gene matches: 4. The CDR3 consists of 14 residues. The CDR3 is CASSPPSGQETQYF. The CDR3 DNA follows: TGCGCCAGCAGCCCCCCTAGCGGGCAAGAGACCCAGTACTTC.

A word on this clonotype: Possible read error: a much larger clone is one base away. Here the CDR3 reads CASRASDREGDEQYV. For the CDR3, the DNA is TGCGCCAGCAGAGCGTCAGACAGGGAAGGGGACGAGCAGTACGTC. The V call is TRBV10-1, the J call TRBJ2-7; TRBD1 agrees at 7 bases. The V gene end was trimmed by 6 bases and the J gene end by 5 bases; junction bases not matched to a gene: 13. Germline V lookup: CDR1 WNHNN, CDR2 SYGVQD (reference sequence). The CDR3 sequence is 15 residues long.

This clonotype was seen repeatedly, ten times or more. The chain uses TRBV9 and TRBJ2-1; D is possibly TRBD2 (5 bases). The V gene lost 4 bases and the J gene lost 6 bases, with 17 bases spanning the gap. Germline CDR1 and CDR2: SGDLS and YYNGEE. This CDR3 has 15 residues. The DNA of the CDR3 is TGTGCCAGCAGCCGTCGTCCGGGGTCGGGCAATGAGCAGTTCTTC. It codes for CASSRRPGSGNEQFF.

The rearrangement uses TRBV18 and TRBJ1-2; the match to TRBD1 covers 10 bases. The germline V gene has CDR1 KGHSH and CDR2 LQKENI. The CDR3 runs 15 residues. Unmatched junction bases numbered 1, after V lost 0 bases and J lost 3 bases. The CDR3 DNA follows: TGTGCCAGCTCACCACCGACAGGGGGCTACTATGGCTACACCTTC. This sequence encodes CASSPPTGGYYGYTF.

Regarding this clonotype: A much larger clone differs by one base, so this may be a read error. The chain combines TRBV28 with TRBJ2-5; D possibly corresponds to TRBD2 (6 bases). The CDR3 is made up of 13 amino acids. The germline gives CDR1 MDHEN, CDR2 SYDVKM. Deletions cut 11 bases from V and 11 bases from J, with 24 bases between. The CDR3 here is CAVCGAVIYEQYF. CDR3 bases: TGTGCCGTCTGCGGGGCAGTAATATATGAGCAGTACTTC.

This clonotype has at least ten counts. J is TRBJ2-3 and V is TRBV14; the D is unclear. Trimming stripped 5 bases from V and 1 base from J, with 19 bases between. CDR3 size: 17 residues. CDR1 is SGHDN, CDR2 FVKESK, per germline. The CDR3 loop is CASSEPPFWAGTDTQYF. CDR3 coding DNA: TGTGCCAGCAGCGAGCCCCCTTTCTGGGCGGGCACAGATACGCAGTATTTT.

This clonotype was seen more than once but under ten times. A much larger clone differs by one base, so this may be a read error. The rearrangement uses TRBV10-3 and TRBJ2-4; tentative D call: TRBD2 (6 bases). From germline, CDR1 is ENHRY and CDR2 SYGVKD. CDR3 size: 13 residues. The CDR3, as DNA: TGTGCCAGCAGTGAGTCGGGGGTGAACATTCAGTACTTC. This gives the protein CASSESGVNIQYF.

This clonotype came up many times. The V and J genes are TRBV7-2 and TRBJ2-1, with 8 bases that match TRBD1. J lost 1 base, V lost 5 bases, and 7 bases had no gene match. CDR1 is SGHTA and CDR2 is FQGNSA in the germline V gene. The CDR3 is made up of 16 amino acids. Written as DNA, the CDR3 is TGTGCCAGCAGCCACCGACAGGGGAGGTCCTACAATGAGCAGTTCTTC. It codes for CASSHRQGRSYNEQFF.

The table lists this clonotype with a few counts. The chain recombines TRBV7-2 with TRBJ1-1; D is unclear. The germline gives CDR1 SGHTA, CDR2 FQGNSA. The V end was cut by 5 bases, the J end by 0 bases, with 7 bases between. The CDR3 extends over 13 amino acids. The CDR3 reads CASSKDVNTEAFF. The DNA for the CDR3 is TGTGCCAGCAGCAAGGACGTGAACACTGAAGCTTTCTTT.

This clonotype was picked up many times. This sequence joins TRBV2 and TRBJ2-4; TRBD1 or TRBD2 may be the D gene (5 bases each). Trimming shortened V by 5 bases and J by 0 bases, and 17 bases separated the two germline ends. This CDR3 is built from 17 residues. CDR1 is SNHLY and CDR2 is FYNNEI in the germline V gene. The CDR3 region is CASSSGTPRLAKNIQYF. The CDR3 DNA reads as TGTGCCAGCAGTTCCGGGACGCCGCGACTAGCCAAAAACATTCAGTACTTC.